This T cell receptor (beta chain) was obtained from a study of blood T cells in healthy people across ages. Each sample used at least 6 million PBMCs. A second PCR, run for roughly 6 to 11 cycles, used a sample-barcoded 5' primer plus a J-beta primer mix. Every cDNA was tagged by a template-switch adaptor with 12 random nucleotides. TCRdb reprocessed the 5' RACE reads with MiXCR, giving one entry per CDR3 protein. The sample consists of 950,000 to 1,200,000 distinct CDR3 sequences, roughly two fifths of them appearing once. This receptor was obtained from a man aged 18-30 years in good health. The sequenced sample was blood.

The CDR3 sequence is CASGTGALAEAFF. CDR3 DNA sequence: TGTGCCAGCGGGACAGGGGCGCTGGCGGAAGCTTTCTTT. This chain joins TRBV28 and TRBJ1-1; 10 positions agree with TRBD1. Unmatched junction bases numbered 8, after V lost 8 bases and J lost 8 bases. Germline assignment: CDR1 MDHEN and CDR2 SYDVKM. This CDR3 spans 13 amino acids.